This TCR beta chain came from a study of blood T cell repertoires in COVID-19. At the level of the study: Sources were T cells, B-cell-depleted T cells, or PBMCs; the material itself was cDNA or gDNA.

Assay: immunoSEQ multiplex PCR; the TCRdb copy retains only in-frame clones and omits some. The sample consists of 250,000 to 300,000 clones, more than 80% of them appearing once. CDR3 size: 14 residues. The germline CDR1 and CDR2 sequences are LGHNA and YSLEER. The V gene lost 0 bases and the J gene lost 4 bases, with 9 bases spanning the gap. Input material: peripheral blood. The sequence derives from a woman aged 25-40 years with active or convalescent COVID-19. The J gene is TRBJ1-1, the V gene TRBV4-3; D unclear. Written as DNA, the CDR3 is TGCGCCAGCAGCCAAGATCCGGGAGTCACTGAAGCTTTCTTT. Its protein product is CASSQDPGVTEAFF.